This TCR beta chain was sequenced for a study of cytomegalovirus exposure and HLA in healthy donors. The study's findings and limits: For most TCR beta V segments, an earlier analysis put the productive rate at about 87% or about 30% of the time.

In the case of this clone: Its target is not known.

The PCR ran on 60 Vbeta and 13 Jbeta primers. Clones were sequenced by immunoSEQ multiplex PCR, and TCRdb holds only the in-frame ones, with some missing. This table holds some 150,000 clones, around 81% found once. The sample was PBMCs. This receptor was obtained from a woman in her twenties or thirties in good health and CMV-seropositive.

The CDR3 loop is CASSWDNSDTQYF. The CDR3 region has the DNA TGTGCCAGCAGTTGGGACAACTCAGATACGCAGTATTTT. The V call is TRBV28, the J call TRBJ2-3, with D possibly matching TRBD1 (6 bases). CDR1 and CDR2 from the germline V gene are MDHEN and SYDVKM. This CDR3 is 13 amino acids long. Trimming stripped 4 bases from V and 4 bases from J, with 9 bases between.